This T cell receptor beta chain was documented in a study of control samples from healthy donors and cancer patients. TCRdb's copy holds only in-frame clones and misses some; the assay was immunoSEQ multiplex PCR. The sample comprises more than 95,000 clones, 75% to 90% of which are singletons, and approximately 1% rests with the top ten. CDR3 size: 17 residues. Per the germline V gene, CDR1 is SGHRS and CDR2 is YFSETQ. V lost 3 bases, J lost 0 bases, and 18 bases lay in between. This TCR was sampled from a woman aged 45-59 years with colorectal cancer. Sample: PBMCs. V gene TRBV5-1 combines with J gene TRBJ1-2, with TRBD1 as a possible D gene (6 bases). The CDR3 sequence: CASSWGRPQAANYGYTF. As DNA, the CDR3 is TGCGCCAGCAGCTGGGGGCGCCCCCAGGCGGCTAACTATGGCTACACCTTC.